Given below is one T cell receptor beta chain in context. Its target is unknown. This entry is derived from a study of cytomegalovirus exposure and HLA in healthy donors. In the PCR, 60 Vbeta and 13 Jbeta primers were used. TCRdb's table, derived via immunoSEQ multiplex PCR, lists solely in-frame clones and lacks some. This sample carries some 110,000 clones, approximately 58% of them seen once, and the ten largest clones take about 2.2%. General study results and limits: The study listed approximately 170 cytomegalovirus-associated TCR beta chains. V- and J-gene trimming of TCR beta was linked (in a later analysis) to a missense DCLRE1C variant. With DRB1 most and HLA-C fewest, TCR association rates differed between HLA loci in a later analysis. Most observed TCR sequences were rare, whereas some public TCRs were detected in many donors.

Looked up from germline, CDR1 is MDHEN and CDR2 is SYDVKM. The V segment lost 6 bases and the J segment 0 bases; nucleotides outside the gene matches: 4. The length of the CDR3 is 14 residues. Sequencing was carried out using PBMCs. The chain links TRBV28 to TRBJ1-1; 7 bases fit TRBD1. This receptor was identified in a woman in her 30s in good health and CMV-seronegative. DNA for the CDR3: TGTGCCAGCAGAAAGGGGGCTATGAACACTGAAGCTTTCTTT. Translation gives CASRKGAMNTEAFF.